What follows are 21 T cell receptor beta chains derived from one specimen sequenced in a study of shared clonotypes between healthy human individuals. Libraries were prepared by immunoSEQ multiplex PCR; TCRdb keeps only in-frame clonotypes and omits some of them. Among around 690,000 clones listed, about 90% were seen once. Material for sequencing was memory CD8+ T cells from PBMCs. Subset noted: CD45RO+ cells pooled with CCR7-negative TemRA cells. These TCRs come from a man aged 18 to 30 in good health. Some clones in this sample may be carry-over from other donors' samples.

This chain uses TRBV30 with TRBJ2-7; no clear D. The CDR3 is 14 amino acids. The germline V gene encodes CDR1 GTSNPN and CDR2 SVGIG (reference sequence). The V end was cut by 0 bases, the J end by 1 base, with 10 bases between. CDR3 DNA sequence: TGTGCCTGGAGTGTCCCAGGCTTTTCCTACGAGCAGTACTTC. Its translation: CAWSVPGFSYEQYF.

This chain joins TRBV6-1 and TRBJ2-7; no definite D call. The germline V gene has CDR1 MNHNS and CDR2 SASEGT. V was shortened by 10 bases and J by 0 bases, with 19 bases between the two germline ends. This CDR3 has 15 amino acids. CDR3 nucleotide sequence: TGTGCCACAGTCCCTGGTTTCTATACCTCCTACGAGCAGTACTTC. Amino acids: CATVPGFYTSYEQYF.

The chain joins TRBV19 to TRBJ1-3, with D possibly TRBD1 on 5 matching bases. Looked up from germline, CDR1 is LNHDA and CDR2 is SQIVND (reference sequence). V shed 6 bases and J shed 0 bases, with 9 bases lying between them. The CDR3 spans 14 residues. The CDR3 loop reads CASRGLSSGNTIYF. CDR3 DNA sequence: TGTGCCAGTAGGGGACTAAGCTCTGGAAACACCATATATTTT.

The chain links TRBV7-9 to TRBJ2-7; 9 bases match TRBD1. The junction had 7 bases not matched to a gene; V was cut back by 1 base and J by 6 bases. The germline V gene has CDR1 SEHNR and CDR2 FQNEAQ (reference sequence). CDR3 length: 15 amino acids. The CDR3 is CASSLVGQGVGEQYF. The CDR3 region has the DNA TGTGCCAGCAGCTTAGTGGGACAGGGAGTTGGCGAGCAGTACTTC. Together with reference TRBV7-9 and TRBJ2-7, the CDR3 gives the full variable domain: DTGVSQNPRHKITKRGQNVTFRCDPISEHNRLYWYRQTLGQGPEFLTYFQNEAQLEKSRLLSDRFSAERPKGSFSTLEIQRTEQGDSAMYLCASSLVGQGVGEQYFGPGTRLTVT.

The chain joins TRBV19 to TRBJ2-5; D is unresolved. CDR1 LNHDA and CDR2 SQIVND come from the germline V gene (reference sequence). The CDR3 is made up of 13 amino acids. V was shortened by 2 bases and J by 2 bases, with 6 bases between the two germline ends. DNA of the CDR3: TGTGCCAGTAGTATACGGCTACAAGAGACCCAGTACTTC. It encodes CASSIRLQETQYF.

This sequence joins TRBV18 and TRBJ2-5, with D hard to call. The CDR3 is 12 residues long. V was pared by 2 bases and J by 5 bases, with 6 bases between. The germline CDR1 and CDR2 sequences are KGHSH and LQKENI. CDR3 protein: CASSPARETQYF. DNA of the CDR3: TGTGCCAGCTCACCAGCTCGGGAGACCCAGTACTTC.

The rearrangement links TRBV27 to TRBJ2-7; maybe TRBD1 (5 bases). The CDR3 loop spans 15 amino acids. The V gene lost 5 bases and the J gene lost 1 base, with 15 bases spanning the gap. Germline CDR1 MNHEY, CDR2 SMNVEV (reference sequence). DNA of the CDR3: TGTGCCAGCAGTCAAGGGGCCCTTGATTCCTACGAGCAGTACTTC. Protein sequence: CASSQGALDSYEQYF.

Here the CDR3 DNA reads TGCGCCAGCAGCGCCGGGGGACAGGGGATAACACCCCTCCACTTT. Amino acids: CASSAGGQGITPLHF. The gene calls are TRBV4-1 and TRBJ1-6, with 10 bases lining up with TRBD1. V shed 5 bases and J 11 bases; nucleotides not matched to a gene: 9. This CDR3 has 15 amino acids. Per germline, CDR1 MGHRA and CDR2 YSYEKL.

In nucleotides, the CDR3 is TGTGCCAGCAGTTCGCGGACAGGGAGCTCCTACGAGCAGTACTTC. Translating gives CASSSRTGSSYEQYF. The chain carries TRBV27 and TRBJ2-7; TRBD1 agrees at 8 bases. The ends lost 4 bases at V and 0 bases at J; junction bases unmatched: 5. CDR1 is MNHEY and CDR2 is SMNVEV in the germline V gene (reference sequence). This CDR3 is 15 amino acids long.

The chain combines TRBV29-1 with TRBJ2-1, with D uncertain. The CDR3 consists of 14 residues. The V end was cut by 4 bases, the J end by 6 bases, with 16 bases between. In germline, CDR1 is SQVTM, CDR2 ANQGSEA. The CDR3 bases are TGCAGCGTTGCTGGATCTCTCAAGGGCAATGAGCAGTTCTTC. Its translation is CSVAGSLKGNEQFF.

The chain links TRBV11-2 to TRBJ2-5, with 13 bases identical to TRBD2. In germline, CDR1 is SGHAT, CDR2 FQNNGV. This CDR3 comprises 16 residues. V lost 1 base and J lost 4; bases outside the gene matches: 3. Here the CDR3 reads CASSLGLAGGTETQYF. CDR3 DNA: TGTGCCAGCAGCTTAGGACTAGCGGGAGGAACAGAGACCCAGTACTTC.

This chain links TRBV6-5 with TRBJ2-5; a possible D gene is TRBD2 (5 bases). Trimming removed 6 bases from V and 7 bases from J, with 18 bases in between. The CDR3 spans 14 residues. Germline V gene sequence: CDR1 MNHEY, CDR2 SVGAGI. CDR3 loop: CASSPDPLSGTQYF. CDR3 nucleotide sequence: TGTGCCAGCAGCCCCGACCCCCTCAGCGGGACCCAGTACTTC.

The rearrangement joins TRBV11-2 to TRBJ1-5, with D uncertain. V was cut by 0 bases and J by 4 bases, with 16 bases left in between. The germline gives CDR1 SGHAT, CDR2 FQNNGV. This CDR3 spans 17 amino acids. CDR3 DNA: TGTGCCAGCAGCTTAGATATCCTGTGGCCAGTTAATCAGCCCCAGCATTTT. Its protein product is CASSLDILWPVNQPQHF.

The gene calls are TRBV6-5 and TRBJ1-1; weak D call: TRBD1 (5 bases). Germline loops: CDR1 MNHEY, CDR2 SVGAGI. The CDR3 runs 15 residues. Trimming took 4 bases from V and 1 from J, leaving 13 bases between them. The CDR3 sequence: CASSSSGFPNTEAFF. The CDR3 region has the DNA TGTGCCAGCAGTTCATCAGGGTTCCCGAACACTGAAGCTTTCTTT.

The V and J genes are TRBV5-6 and TRBJ2-3; TRBD1 might be the D (6 bases). This CDR3 is 16 amino acids long. Trimming took 3 bases from V and 2 from J, leaving 16 bases between them. The germline CDR1 and CDR2 sequences are SGHDT and YYEEEE. The CDR3 reads CASSWWGQKSTDTQYF. CDR3 nucleotides: TGTGCCAGCAGCTGGTGGGGACAAAAATCCACAGATACGCAGTATTTT.

This chain joins TRBV4-1 and TRBJ1-5; no clear D gene. Germline V gene lookup returns CDR1 MGHRA and CDR2 YSYEKL. The CDR3 totals 17 residues. The V and J ends lost 0 bases and 6 bases respectively, with 18 bases between them. The CDR3 reads CASSQDMKGGHSQPQHF. In DNA, the CDR3 is TGCGCCAGCAGCCAAGACATGAAGGGAGGTCATAGTCAGCCCCAGCATTTT.

The chain carries TRBV7-9 and TRBJ2-2; 7 positions match TRBD2. V shed 4 bases, J shed 4 bases, and the junction held 15 bases outside the gene matches. Germline CDR1 is SEHNR and CDR2 is FQNEAQ (reference sequence). This CDR3 is built from 18 residues. CDR3 DNA: TGTGCCAGCAGCTCACCCCTCACGGTGGGGGGGGGCACCGGGGAGCTGTTTTTT. The encoded protein is CASSSPLTVGGGTGELFF.

The V gene is TRBV27, the J gene TRBJ2-7; D gene uncertain. The CDR3 loop spans 14 amino acids. Germline loops: CDR1 MNHEY, CDR2 SMNVEV (reference sequence). The germline V and J ends were trimmed by 6 bases and 5 bases, with 17 bases remaining between them. CDR3 loop: CASRRTLRSHEQYF. The CDR3 nucleotides read TGTGCCAGCAGGCGCACTCTACGGTCCCACGAGCAGTACTTC.

The J gene is TRBJ1-5, the V gene TRBV5-1; weak D call: TRBD1 (5 bases). V gave up 5 bases and J gave up 2 bases, with 11 bases separating them. Germline V gene lookup returns CDR1 SGHRS and CDR2 YFSETQ. CDR3 length: 14 amino acids. CDR3 bases: TGCGCCAGCAGTAGTGGGACCGGCAATCAGCCCCAGCATTTT. Its translation is CASSSGTGNQPQHF. The full variable domain, with the rest looked up from reference TRBV5-1 and TRBJ1-5, is KAGVTQTPRYLIKTRGQQVTLSCSPISGHRSVSWYQQTPGQGLQFLFEYFSETQRNKGNFPGRFSGRQFSNSRSEMNVSTLELGDSALYLCASSSGTGNQPQHFGDGTRLSIL.

The chain couples TRBV6-5 to TRBJ1-1; D is possibly TRBD1 (6 bases). Germline V gene lookup returns CDR1 MNHEY and CDR2 SVGAGI. With 5 bases removed from V and 10 bases from J, the gap between germline ends came to 11 bases. The CDR3 contains 11 residues. CDR3 nucleotide sequence: TGTGCCAGCAGTACACAGGGAGGAGCTTTCTTT. It encodes CASSTQGGAFF.

The CDR3 loop is CSVRNGGPRDEQYF. CDR3 nucleotides: TGCAGCGTCAGAAATGGAGGTCCCCGGGACGAGCAGTACTTC. The chain has TRBV29-1 and TRBJ2-7, with D perhaps TRBD2 (5 bases). Trimming took off 6 bases at V and 5 bases at J, with 20 bases between the two ends. The germline gives CDR1 SQVTM, CDR2 ANQGSEA. CDR3 length: 14 residues.